This T cell receptor (beta chain) is drawn from a study of T cell responses to AZD1222 COVID-19 vaccine. CDR1 is GTSNPN, CDR2 SVGIG, per germline (reference sequence). The length of the CDR3 is 13 residues. V gave up 1 base and J gave up 6 bases, with 13 bases separating them. Assay: immunoSEQ multiplex PCR; the TCRdb copy retains only in-frame clones and omits some. Of approximately 160,000 clones listed, approximately 93% are singletons. The chain links TRBV30 to TRBJ2-7; D possibly corresponds to TRBD1 (5 bases). This sequence originates from an adult in good health. The source material was peripheral blood, sampled on day 0 of AZD1222 vaccination. CDR3 sequence: CAWSEATGSEQYF. CDR3 coding DNA: TGTGCCTGGAGTGAGGCAACAGGCTCCGAGCAGTACTTC.